This TCR beta chain was identified in a study of cytomegalovirus exposure and HLA in healthy donors. Produced via immunoSEQ multiplex PCR; TCRdb's table is partial and in-frame only. The sample has tens of thousands of clones, roughly 97% seen once. This clone was found a few times. Its antigen is as yet unknown. Study-level points and caveats: Reports indicated that the classifier achieved high specificity and sensitivity in diagnosing cytomegalovirus status.

The sequence derives from a man aged 18 to 30 in good health and CMV-seronegative. The sequencing input was PBMCs.

The CDR3 bases are TGTGCCAGCAGTGATGGGACAGAGAACACTGAAGCTTTCTTT. This encodes CASSDGTENTEAFF. The genes are TRBV6-4 and TRBJ1-1; TRBD1 matches 7 bases. V was clipped by 3 bases and J by 1 base; unmatched bases: 2. The CDR3 loop spans 14 amino acids. From germline, CDR1 is MRHNA and CDR2 SNTAGT.